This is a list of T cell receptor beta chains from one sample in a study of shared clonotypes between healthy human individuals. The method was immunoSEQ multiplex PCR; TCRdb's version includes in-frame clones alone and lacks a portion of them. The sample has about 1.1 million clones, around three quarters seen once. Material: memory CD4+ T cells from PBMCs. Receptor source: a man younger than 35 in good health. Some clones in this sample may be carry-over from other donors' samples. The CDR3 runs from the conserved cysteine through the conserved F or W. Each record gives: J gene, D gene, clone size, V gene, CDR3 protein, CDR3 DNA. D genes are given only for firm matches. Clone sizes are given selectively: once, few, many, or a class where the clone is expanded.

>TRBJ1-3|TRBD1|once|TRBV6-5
CATRGQGADRNTIYF
TGTGCCACCCGGGGGCAGGGGGCAGATCGGAACACCATATATTTT
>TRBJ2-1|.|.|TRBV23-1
CASNPSGTEQFF
TGCGCCAGCAATCCCTCAGGGACCGAGCAGTTCTTC
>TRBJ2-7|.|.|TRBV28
CASSGGSYEQYF
TGTGCCAGCAGTGGGGGATCCTACGAGCAGTACTTC
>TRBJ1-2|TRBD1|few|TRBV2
CASSSTGQGFFYGYTF
TGTGCCAGCAGCTCAACTGGACAGGGCTTTTTCTATGGCTACACCTTC
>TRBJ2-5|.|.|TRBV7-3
CASSITGSRETQYF
TGTGCCAGCAGCATTACAGGGAGTAGGGAGACCCAGTACTTC
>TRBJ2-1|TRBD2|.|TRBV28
CASSPPGLATYNEQFF
TGTGCCAGCAGCCCTCCGGGACTAGCGACCTACAATGAGCAGTTCTTC
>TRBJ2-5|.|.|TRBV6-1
CASSEWRQETQYF
TGTGCCAGCAGTGAGTGGCGGCAAGAGACCCAGTACTTC
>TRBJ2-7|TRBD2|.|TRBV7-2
CASSLVGDYYEQYF
TGTGCCAGCAGCTTAGTCGGGGACTACTACGAGCAGTACTTC
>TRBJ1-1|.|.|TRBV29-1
CSVYRNTEAFF
TGCAGCGTGTACAGGAACACTGAAGCTTTCTTT
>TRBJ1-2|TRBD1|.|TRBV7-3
CASSVGQGYGYTF
TGTGCCAGCAGCGTCGGACAGGGGTATGGCTACACCTTC
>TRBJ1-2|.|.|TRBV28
CASWGFGYGYTF
TGTGCCAGCTGGGGGTTTGGCTATGGCTACACCTTC
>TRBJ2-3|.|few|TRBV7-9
CASSFSAVTDTQYF
TGTGCCAGCAGCTTTTCGGCGGTCACAGATACGCAGTATTTT
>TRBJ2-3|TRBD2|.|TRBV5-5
CASSLVSGRFTDTQYF
TGTGCCAGCAGCTTAGTTAGCGGGAGGTTCACAGATACGCAGTATTTT
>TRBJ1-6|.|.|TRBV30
CAWSAFRGSPLHF
TGTGCCTGGAGTGCCTTCAGGGGTTCACCCCTCCACTTT
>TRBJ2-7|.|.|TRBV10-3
CAISESLLYEQYF
TGTGCCATCAGTGAGTCGCTGCTCTACGAGCAGTACTTC
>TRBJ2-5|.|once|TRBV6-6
CASSPRAGLGQETQYF
TGTGCCAGCAGCCCGAGGGCGGGGCTTGGCCAAGAGACCCAGTACTTC
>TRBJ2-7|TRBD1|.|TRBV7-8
CASSLDGTASYEQYF
TGTGCCAGCAGCTTGGACGGGACAGCTTCCTACGAGCAGTACTTC
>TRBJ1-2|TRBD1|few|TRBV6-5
CASRTDRGANYGYTF
TGTGCCAGCAGGACTGACAGGGGGGCTAACTATGGCTACACCTTC
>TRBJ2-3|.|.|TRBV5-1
CASSLLGTDGDTQYF
TGCGCCAGCAGCCTACTAGGGACGGATGGAGATACGCAGTATTTT
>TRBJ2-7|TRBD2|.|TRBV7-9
CASSPGGTSGHYEQYF
TGTGCCAGCAGCCCCGGGGGGACTAGCGGGCACTACGAGCAGTACTTC
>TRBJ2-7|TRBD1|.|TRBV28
CASRSGTGSSYEQYF
TGTGCCAGCAGATCCGGGACAGGGAGCTCCTACGAGCAGTACTTC
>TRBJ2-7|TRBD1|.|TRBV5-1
CASSGRTGHEQYF
TGCGCCAGCAGCGGACGGACAGGGCACGAGCAGTACTTC
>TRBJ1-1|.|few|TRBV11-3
CASSMTGNTEAFF
TGTGCCAGCAGCATGACAGGGAACACTGAAGCTTTCTTT
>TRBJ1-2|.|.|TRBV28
CASSQNDYGYTF
TGTGCCAGCAGTCAGAACGACTATGGCTACACCTTC
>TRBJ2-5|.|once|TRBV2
CASSQTTSQETQYF
TGTGCCAGCAGTCAAACAACCTCCCAAGAGACCCAGTACTTC
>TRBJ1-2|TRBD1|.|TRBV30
CAWRLQGAFYGYTF
TGTGCCTGGAGGTTACAGGGGGCGTTTTATGGCTACACCTTC
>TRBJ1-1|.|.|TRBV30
CAWRDMTEAPF
TGTGCCTGGAGGGACATGACTGAAGCTCCCTTT
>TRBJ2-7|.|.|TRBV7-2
CASTSPGTFEQYF
TGTGCCAGCACCTCTCCCGGGACTTTTGAGCAGTACTTC
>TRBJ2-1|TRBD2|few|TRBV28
CASSSLAGGLKQFF
TGTGCCAGCAGTTCTTTAGCGGGAGGGCTGAAGCAGTTCTTC
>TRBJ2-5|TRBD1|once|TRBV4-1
CASSHWDRGVETQYF
TGCGCCAGCAGCCATTGGGACAGGGGGGTGGAGACCCAGTACTTC
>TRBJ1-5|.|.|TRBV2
CASSELGNQPQHF
TGTGCCAGCAGTGAACTGGGGAATCAGCCCCAGCATTTT
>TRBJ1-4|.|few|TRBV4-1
CASSQGQSTNEKLFF
TGCGCCAGCAGCCAAGGCCAGTCAACTAATGAAAAACTGTTTTTT
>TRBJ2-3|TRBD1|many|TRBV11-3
CASSLGQGDTQYF
TGTGCCAGCAGCTTAGGACAGGGGGATACGCAGTATTTT
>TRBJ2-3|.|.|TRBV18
CASSPLSTDTQYF
TGTGCCAGCTCACCCCTGAGCACAGATACGCAGTATTTT
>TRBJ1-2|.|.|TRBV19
CASRTQGIGGYTF
TGTGCCAGTAGGACACAGGGAATAGGGGGCTACACCTTC